This T cell receptor (beta chain) was identified during a study of blood T cells in healthy people across ages. Trimming pared 2 bases from V and 0 bases from J, leaving 12 bases between. The CDR3 totals 16 residues. From germline, CDR1 is MNHEY and CDR2 SMNVEV (reference sequence). Combining a sample-barcoded 5' primer with a J-beta primer mix, a second PCR ran for roughly 6 to 12 cycles. Each CDR3 protein is one row after TCRdb ran MiXCR on the 5' RACE reads. The profile shows 1,100,000 or so distinct CDR3 sequences, 40% to 55% of them singletons. Study-wide results and limits: Unsorted PBMCs blocked a conclusive comparison of naive and antigen-experienced cells. Changes seen in expanded clonotypes were possibly confounded by donor CMV status left unknown. With age, beta diversity per million T cells declined roughly linearly, significantly by 40 to 50.

Isolating PBMCs gave at least 6 million of these cells per sample. A note on this clonotype: What it binds is not known.

This rearrangement joins TRBV27 to TRBJ2-3; D gene unclear. The sequenced sample was blood. The TCR comes from a woman aged 60-70 years in good health. CDR3 sequence reads: CASSLKLERSTDTQYF. The CDR3 DNA is TGTGCCAGCAGTTTAAAGTTAGAACGAAGCACAGATACGCAGTATTTT.